The rows below give T cell receptor beta chains drawn from one sample of a study of blood T cell repertoires in COVID-19. Sequencing used immunoSEQ multiplex PCR; TCRdb keeps in-frame clones, though not all of them. The repertoire holds 150,000 to 200,000 clones, with over 70% as singletons. Sequenced material: peripheral blood. The origin of the receptors is a man in his 70s with acute or convalescent COVID-19. CDR3s include the opening cysteine and the closing phenylalanine or tryptophan. The order of the fields is CDR3 protein, CDR3 DNA, clone size, D gene, V gene, J gene. The D gene is left open where the match is weak. A clone size is listed for some rows: how often the clone was seen (once, few, many), or a class if it is expanded.

CDR3aa: CASSQGVNQPQHF; CDR3nt: TGCGCCAGCAGCCAAGGAGTCAATCAGCCCCAGCATTTT; abundance: -; d_gene: -; v_gene: TRBV4-3; j_gene: TRBJ1-5
CDR3aa: CASSLGGGRKIYEQYF; CDR3nt: TGTGCCAGCAGCTTGGGGGGCGGACGGAAGATCTACGAGCAGTACTTC; abundance: -; d_gene: -; v_gene: TRBV5-5; j_gene: TRBJ2-7
CDR3aa: CASSQQGQETQYF; CDR3nt: TGTGCCAGCAGCCAACAGGGCCAAGAGACCCAGTACTTC; abundance: -; d_gene: -; v_gene: TRBV12-3/TRBV12-4; j_gene: TRBJ2-5
CDR3aa: CASSLTHQETQYF; CDR3nt: TGCGCCAGCAGCCTTACTCATCAAGAGACCCAGTACTTC; abundance: -; d_gene: -; v_gene: TRBV4-3; j_gene: TRBJ2-5
CDR3aa: CASSRTGWNEQFF; CDR3nt: TGTGCCAGCAGCCGGACTGGATGGAATGAGCAGTTCTTC; abundance: few; d_gene: -; v_gene: TRBV13; j_gene: TRBJ2-1
CDR3aa: CASSVDPGGSTEAFF; CDR3nt: TGTGCCAGCAGCGTAGATCCGGGAGGATCCACTGAAGCTTTCTTT; abundance: -; d_gene: -; v_gene: TRBV9; j_gene: TRBJ1-1
CDR3aa: CASSYYQGRPGELFF; CDR3nt: TGTGCCAGCAGTTACTACCAAGGGAGACCCGGGGAGCTGTTTTTT; abundance: -; d_gene: -; v_gene: TRBV27; j_gene: TRBJ2-2
CDR3aa: CASSKAIGPREKEKLFF; CDR3nt: TGTGCCAGCAGCAAAGCGATTGGGCCCCGGGAGAAGGAAAAACTGTTTTTT; abundance: -; d_gene: -; v_gene: TRBV21-1; j_gene: TRBJ1-4
CDR3aa: CASSLTQGHQPQHF; CDR3nt: TGTGCCAGCAGTTTAACACAGGGTCATCAGCCCCAGCATTTT; abundance: -; d_gene: -; v_gene: TRBV27; j_gene: TRBJ1-5
CDR3aa: CASSPEPGLGSTDTQYF; CDR3nt: TGCGCCAGCAGCCCAGAACCGGGACTAGGAAGCACAGATACGCAGTATTTT; abundance: -; d_gene: TRBD2; v_gene: TRBV4-1; j_gene: TRBJ2-3
CDR3aa: CASSPRGGVNTEAFF; CDR3nt: TGTGCCAGCTCACCACGGGGGGGAGTGAACACTGAAGCTTTCTTT; abundance: -; d_gene: -; v_gene: TRBV18; j_gene: TRBJ1-1
CDR3aa: CASSRRIDEKLFF; CDR3nt: TGTGCCAGTAGTAGGAGAATAGATGAAAAACTGTTTTTT; abundance: few; d_gene: -; v_gene: TRBV19; j_gene: TRBJ1-4
CDR3aa: CASSLRAGVETQYF; CDR3nt: TGTGCCAGCAGCTTGAGGGCAGGGGTTGAGACCCAGTACTTC; abundance: -; d_gene: -; v_gene: TRBV5-6; j_gene: TRBJ2-5
CDR3aa: CASSETGSYEQYF; CDR3nt: TGTGCCAGCAGTGAGACAGGTTCCTACGAGCAGTACTTC; abundance: once; d_gene: -; v_gene: TRBV2; j_gene: TRBJ2-7
CDR3aa: CASSEVTGAKQYF; CDR3nt: TGTGCCAGCAGTGAAGTCACAGGGGCGAAGCAGTACTTC; abundance: -; d_gene: TRBD1; v_gene: TRBV6-1; j_gene: TRBJ2-7
CDR3aa: CASSHTYRGQNSPLHF; CDR3nt: TGTGCCAGCAGCCACACGTACAGGGGGCAAAATTCACCCCTCCACTTT; abundance: -; d_gene: TRBD1; v_gene: TRBV11-2; j_gene: TRBJ1-6
CDR3aa: CASSLAPGGQEKLFF; CDR3nt: TGTGCCAGCAGCTTAGCCCCCGGGGGTCAGGAAAAACTGTTTTTT; abundance: -; d_gene: -; v_gene: TRBV11-2; j_gene: TRBJ1-4
CDR3aa: CASSDVGGEQYF; CDR3nt: TGTGCCTCCAGCGACGTAGGGGGCGAGCAGTACTTC; abundance: -; d_gene: -; v_gene: TRBV10-3; j_gene: TRBJ2-7
CDR3aa: CASRSGPIADEQFF; CDR3nt: TGCGCCAGCCGTAGCGGGCCGATTGCCGATGAGCAGTTCTTC; abundance: -; d_gene: TRBD2; v_gene: TRBV10-2; j_gene: TRBJ2-1
CDR3aa: CASSQDSDRVYGYTF; CDR3nt: TGCGCCAGCAGCCAAGATTCCGACAGGGTGTATGGCTACACCTTC; abundance: few; d_gene: TRBD1; v_gene: TRBV4-1; j_gene: TRBJ1-2
CDR3aa: CASSPSRDSPLHF; CDR3nt: TGTGCCAGCTCACCCTCGAGGGATTCACCCCTCCACTTT; abundance: -; d_gene: -; v_gene: TRBV18; j_gene: TRBJ1-6
CDR3aa: CASSIPAGGQETQYF; CDR3nt: TGTGCCAGTAGTATTCCAGCGGGGGGGCAAGAGACCCAGTACTTC; abundance: -; d_gene: TRBD2; v_gene: TRBV19; j_gene: TRBJ2-5
CDR3aa: CASSQGGTSEAFF; CDR3nt: TGCGCCAGCAGCCAAGGGGGGACAAGTGAAGCTTTCTTT; abundance: -; d_gene: -; v_gene: TRBV4-3; j_gene: TRBJ1-1
CDR3aa: CASSLPGNTEAFF; CDR3nt: TGTGCCAGCAGCCTCCCGGGGAACACTGAAGCTTTCTTT; abundance: once; d_gene: -; v_gene: TRBV9; j_gene: TRBJ1-1
CDR3aa: CASSPTTGVGTEAFF; CDR3nt: TGTGCCAGCAGTCCCACGACAGGGGTCGGGACTGAAGCTTTCTTT; abundance: -; d_gene: TRBD1; v_gene: TRBV6-5; j_gene: TRBJ1-1